This TCR beta chain is from a study of monozygotic twins with inflammatory bowel disease. Overall study results and limits: Especially with disease activity, IBD patients shared fewer clonotypes with others than healthy twins did.

The germline CDR1 and CDR2 sequences are SGDLS and YYNGEE. This CDR3 region has 16 residues. Using the 5' RACE reads, TCRdb records one entry per CDR3 protein without DNA. Listed are around 450,000 distinct CDR3 sequences; roughly 2.3% falls within the top ten. After skipping T cell sorting, the authors isolated total RNA from whole blood. To note about this clonotype: Its antigen is as yet unknown.

The chain combines TRBV9 with TRBJ2-1. The sample taken for sequencing was blood. The origin of this receptor is a human donor with ulcerative colitis or Crohn's disease, or a healthy co-twin of an affected twin (not recorded which). The CDR3 protein is CASSAQPGLLVDEQFF.